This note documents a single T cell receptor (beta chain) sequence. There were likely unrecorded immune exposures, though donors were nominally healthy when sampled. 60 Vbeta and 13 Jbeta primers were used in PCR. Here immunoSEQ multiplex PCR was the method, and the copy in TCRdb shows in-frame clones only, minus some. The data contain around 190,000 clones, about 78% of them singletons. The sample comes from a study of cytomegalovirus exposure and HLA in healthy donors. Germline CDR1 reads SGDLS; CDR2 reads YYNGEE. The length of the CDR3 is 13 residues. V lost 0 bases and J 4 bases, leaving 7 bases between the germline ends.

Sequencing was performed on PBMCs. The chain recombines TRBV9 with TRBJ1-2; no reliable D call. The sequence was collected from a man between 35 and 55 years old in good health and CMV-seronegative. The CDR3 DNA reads TGTGCCAGCAGCGTAGGGCAGATCTATGGCTACACCTTC. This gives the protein CASSVGQIYGYTF.